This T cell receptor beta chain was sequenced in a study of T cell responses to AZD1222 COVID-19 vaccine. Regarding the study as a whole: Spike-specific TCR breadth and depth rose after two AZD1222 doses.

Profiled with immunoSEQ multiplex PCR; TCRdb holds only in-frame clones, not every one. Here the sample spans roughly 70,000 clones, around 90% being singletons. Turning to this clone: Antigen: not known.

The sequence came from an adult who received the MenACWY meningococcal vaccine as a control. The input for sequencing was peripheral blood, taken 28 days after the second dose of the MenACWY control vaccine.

This chain's CDR3 is CASSLTSGNNNEQFF. The CDR3 DNA reads TGTGCCAGCAGCCTGACTAGCGGGAACAACAATGAGCAGTTCTTC. This chain connects TRBV3-1 (or the pseudogene TRBV3-2) to TRBJ2-1; 11 bases align to TRBD2. The V gene's germline CDR1 is LGHDT and CDR2 YNNKEL (reference sequence). The CDR3 runs 15 residues. Losses at the gene ends were 4 bases for V and 5 bases for J; bases not matched to a gene: 4.